This TCR beta chain was found in a study of T cells in localized non-small cell lung cancer. Profiling relied on immunoSEQ multiplex PCR, and the TCRdb table lists in-frame clones only, not all of them. Here the sample spans approximately 47,000 clones, roughly nine tenths being singletons. CDR1 LNHDA and CDR2 SQIVND come from the germline V gene (reference sequence). The CDR3 is 16 residues long. V was cut by 4 bases and J by 3 bases, with 15 bases left in between. The receptor's source is a man aged 35-69 years with stage II lung adenocarcinoma. Sequenced here: PBMCs, sampled before any cancer treatment. The chain is built from TRBV19 and TRBJ1-4, with a possible D match to TRBD1 (6 bases). The CDR3 DNA sequence: TGTGCCAGTAGTAAGGCCCCGGGACATGCTAATGAAAAACTGTTTTTT. Encoded protein: CASSKAPGHANEKLFF.